These 26 T cell receptor beta chains were sequenced from one sample in a study of CD8 T cells in ankylosing spondylitis. Each CDR3 protein is one row after TCRdb ran MiXCR on the 5' RACE reads. There are 250,000 to 350,000 distinct CDR3 sequences in the sample; roughly 20% occur only once, and 7.8% lies in the top ten. The sequencing input was blood, either unsorted or a sorted T cell fraction (not recorded which). The source is a male donor with ankylosing spondylitis or in good health (not recorded which).

This clonotype appeared many times. This rearrangement joins TRBV5-1 to TRBJ1-1; D might be TRBD1 (5 bases). Germline values: CDR1 SGHRS, CDR2 YFSETQ. This CDR3 has 15 residues. V lost 4 bases and J lost 1, with 14 bases in between. The CDR3 coding sequence is TGCGCCAGCAGCGCCGGAGGGGCGGCGAACACTGAAGCTTTCTTT. This encodes CASSAGGAANTEAFF.

The rearrangement uses TRBV14 and TRBJ2-1; D uncertain. From germline, CDR1 is SGHDN and CDR2 FVKESK. V gave up 4 bases and J gave up 10 bases, with 8 bases separating them. CDR3 size: 11 residues. Here the CDR3 reads CASSLRSEQFF. CDR3 bases: TGTGCCAGCAGCCTCAGGTCCGAGCAGTTCTTC.

This clonotype was observed many times. The gene calls are TRBV12-3 or TRBV12-4 and TRBJ2-1, with 8 bases lining up with TRBD2. The V gene end was trimmed by 6 bases and the J gene end by 10 bases; junction bases not matched to a gene: 11. The CDR3 totals 14 residues. The CDR3 nucleotides read TGTGCCAGCAGCACAACTACCGGGACTAGGGAGCAGTTCTTC. Amino acid sequence: CASSTTTGTREQFF.

This clonotype was counted only a few times. This chain uses TRBV15 with TRBJ1-2; perhaps TRBD1 as D (5 bases). The V gene lost 0 bases and the J gene lost 3 bases, with 11 bases spanning the gap. In germline, CDR1 is LNHNV, CDR2 YYDKDF (reference sequence). This CDR3 spans 15 amino acids. CDR3 sequence: CATSRDLREYYGYTF. The CDR3 nucleotides read TGTGCCACCAGCAGAGACCTCAGGGAATACTATGGCTACACCTTC.

This clonotype was picked up many times. The V gene is TRBV20-1, the J gene TRBJ2-3; 7 bases map to TRBD1. The V and J ends lost 3 bases and 2 bases, in that order; junction bases with no gene match: 2. Germline V gives CDR1 DFQATT, CDR2 SNEGSKA (reference sequence). This CDR3 has 13 amino acids. Here the CDR3 reads CSARGQTTDTQYF. The CDR3 DNA is TGCAGTGCTAGGGGACAGACCACAGATACGCAGTATTTT.

This chain links TRBV5-5 with TRBJ1-1; TRBD1 is a possible D gene (5 bases). Germline CDR1 reads SGHKS; CDR2 reads YYEKEE (reference sequence). V lost 0 bases to trimming and J lost 4 bases, with 13 bases between them. The CDR3 has 15 amino acids. The CDR3 DNA reads TGTGCCAGCAGCTTGGACGCAGGGATTTTCACTGAAGCTTTCTTT. Amino acids: CASSLDAGIFTEAFF.

J is TRBJ2-1 and V is TRBV2; 9 nucleotides match TRBD2. V trimming: 4 bases; J trimming: 0 bases; junction bases outside the gene matches: 10. Germline V gene sequence: CDR1 SNHLY, CDR2 FYNNEI. This CDR3 is built from 18 residues. CDR3 nucleotides: TGTGCCAGCAGTGGGGTAAGCGGGAGGCCTAGCTCCTACAATGAGCAGTTCTTC. As protein: CASSGVSGRPSSYNEQFF.

The CDR3 sequence: CTSRGQGAIYEQYV. CDR3 nucleotides: TGTACCAGCAGAGGACAGGGGGCAATTTACGAGCAGTACGTC. The chain couples TRBV28 to TRBJ2-7, with 11 bases lining up with TRBD1. This CDR3 has 14 residues. CDR1 is MDHEN, CDR2 SYDVKM, per germline.

This clonotype has only a few counts. V gene TRBV11-2 combines with J gene TRBJ2-1; D uncertain. The CDR3 loop spans 17 amino acids. Trimming shortened V by 5 bases and J by 0 bases, and 17 bases separated the two germline ends. Germline loops: CDR1 SGHAT, CDR2 FQNNGV. CDR3 residues: CASSHHRRESSYNEQFF. CDR3 DNA: TGTGCCAGCAGCCATCATCGTCGAGAAAGCTCCTACAATGAGCAGTTCTTC.

The gene calls are TRBV5-6 and TRBJ2-3; D gene uncertain. Deletions cut 1 base from V and 10 bases from J, with 7 bases between. This CDR3 region has 11 residues. Germline lookup yields CDR1 SGHDT and CDR2 YYEEEE. CDR3 DNA: TGTGCCAGCAGCTTGACGGGTTCGCAGTATTTT. Translated, it gives CASSLTGSQYF.

As to this clonotype: One end of the junction does not line up with germline, which may come from a read error. This chain links TRBV6-1 with TRBJ2-1; D not certain. The germline CDR1 and CDR2 sequences are MNHNS and SASEGT. The length of the CDR3 is 11 residues. The CDR3 sequence is CVSMLYNEQFF. CDR3 DNA sequence: TGTGTCAGCATGCTCTACAATGAGCAGTTCTTC.

V usage is TRBV5-1 and J usage is TRBJ1-2, with 7 bases that match TRBD1. V trimming: 7 bases; J trimming: 7 bases; junction bases outside the gene matches: 16. CDR3 length: 15 amino acids. The germline V gene encodes CDR1 SGHRS and CDR2 YFSETQ. In DNA, the CDR3 is TGCGCCAGCGGCATAGGGACAGCCTCGCACTGTGGCTACACCTTC. Translating it yields CASGIGTASHCGYTF.

V and J are TRBV18 and TRBJ1-5, with 8 bases fitting TRBD1. Losses at the gene ends were 3 bases for V and 10 bases for J; bases not matched to a gene: 5. Germline V gives CDR1 KGHSH, CDR2 LQKENI. CDR3 length equals 13 residues. The CDR3 loop reads CASSPQGAEPQHF. As DNA, the CDR3 is TGTGCCAGCTCACCGCAGGGGGCTGAACCCCAGCATTTT.

J is TRBJ1-2 and V is TRBV29-1; TRBD1 is a possible D gene (5 bases). The V gene lost 8 bases and the J gene lost 2 bases, with 15 bases spanning the gap. CDR3 length equals 13 residues. The germline gives CDR1 SQVTM, CDR2 ANQGSEA. The CDR3 loop reads CSIAGRGNYGYTF. The CDR3 bases are TGCAGCATTGCAGGGAGGGGAAACTATGGCTACACCTTC.

This clonotype was seen only a few times. The rearrangement joins TRBV10-3 to TRBJ2-5, with 7 bases identical to TRBD2. The CDR3 spans 14 residues. CDR1 ENHRY and CDR2 SYGVKD come from the germline V gene. V shed 1 base and J 3 bases; nucleotides not matched to a gene: 2. In DNA form, the CDR3 reads TGTGCCATCAGTGAGTTGGGGACTAAAGAGACCCAGTACTTC. It yields the protein CAISELGTKETQYF.

This chain uses TRBV9 with TRBJ2-3, with 7 bases lining up with TRBD2. The germline V gene encodes CDR1 SGDLS and CDR2 YYNGEE. V trimming: 4 bases; J trimming: 2 bases; junction bases outside the gene matches: 10. CDR3 length: 16 amino acids. The chain's CDR3 is CASSMRLAVTTDTQYF. CDR3 nucleotides: TGTGCCAGCAGCATGAGGCTAGCGGTTACCACAGATACGCAGTATTTT.

This clonotype has at least ten counts. The CDR3 region has the DNA TGTGCCAGCATGCCTCCGGGGACAGGGGTTCACGGGGAGCTGTTTTTT. It is translated as CASMPPGTGVHGELFF. This chain joins TRBV7-6 and TRBJ2-2; 10 bases align to TRBD1. This CDR3 spans 16 amino acids. Germline lookup yields CDR1 SGHVS and CDR2 FNYEAQ. Unmatched junction bases numbered 12, after V lost 7 bases and J lost 7 bases.

This sequence joins TRBV28 and TRBJ1-3; D is ambiguous. V gave up 5 bases and J gave up 9 bases, with 20 bases separating them. Germline loops: CDR1 MDHEN, CDR2 SYDVKM. This CDR3 has 15 residues. CDR3 sequence (DNA): TGTGCCAGCAGTCCCCATAGAGGCGTGGGTGGCACCATATATTTT. Translation: CASSPHRGVGGTIYF.

This clonotype showed up many times. The chain couples TRBV20-1 to TRBJ1-1, with D unresolved. The CDR3 length is 13 residues. Germline loops: CDR1 DFQATT, CDR2 SNEGSKA (reference sequence). V was clipped by 5 bases and J by 0 bases, with 10 bases between them. CDR3 protein: CSASGRLNTEAFF. The CDR3 nucleotides read TGCAGTGCTTCCGGACGGCTGAACACTGAAGCTTTCTTT.

This clonotype was counted between two and nine times. The chain employs TRBV20-1 and TRBJ2-3; the match to TRBD2 covers 8 bases. Germline CDR1 reads DFQATT; CDR2 reads SNEGSKA (reference sequence). With V trimmed by 6 bases and J by 4 bases, 6 bases remained unmatched. CDR3 length: 13 amino acids. The CDR3 DNA reads TGCAGTGCGAGCCCGGGACTAGCAGATACGCAGTATTTT. Translation gives CSASPGLADTQYF.

In this sample, this clonotype turned up a few times. The V call is TRBV9, the J call TRBJ1-6, with 7 positions matching TRBD1. CDR3 size: 17 residues. V dropped 3 bases and J dropped 0; count of bases not matched to a gene: 6. Germline V gene sequence: CDR1 SGDLS, CDR2 YYNGEE. In nucleotides, the CDR3 is TGTGCCAGCAGCGAATCGACAGGGAGCTCCTATAATTCACCCCTCCACTTT. This gives the protein CASSESTGSSYNSPLHF.

This clonotype came up many times. This chain connects TRBV3-1 to TRBJ1-1, with 7 bases identical to TRBD1. The CDR3 is 14 amino acids. The germline V gene has CDR1 LGHDT and CDR2 YNNKEL (reference sequence). The junction had 16 bases not matched to a gene; V was cut back by 7 bases and J by 11 bases. The CDR3 loop is CASNNYRGGTSAFF. As DNA, the CDR3 is TGTGCCAGCAACAATTACAGGGGAGGTACTTCGGCTTTCTTT.

This sequence joins TRBV21-1 and TRBJ2-7; TRBD2, the D gene given by the table, was not confirmed from the DNA. TRBV21-1 is tagged as a pseudogene. This CDR3 spans 16 amino acids. As DNA, the CDR3 is TGTGCCAGCAGCATGGCCCTGCGACCACGCTCCTACGAGCAGTACGTC. Translating it yields CASSMALRPRSYEQYV.

This clonotype appeared once. One end of the junction fails to match germline, which may point to a read error. This chain links TRBV6-2 or TRBV6-3 with TRBJ2-5; the D is unclear. CDR3 length equals 13 residues. Germline CDR1 is MNHEY and CDR2 is SVGEGT. Written as DNA, the CDR3 is TGTACCAGCAGTTACCGCCGGCGGGAGACCCAGTACTTC. It codes for CTSSYRRRETQYF.

This clonotype has a count of ten or more. The V gene is TRBV7-8, the J gene TRBJ2-2, with 8 bases matching TRBD1. The CDR3 consists of 14 residues. The trim removed 10 bases at V and 2 bases at J, leaving 6 bases unmatched. Germline V gene sequence: CDR1 SGHVS, CDR2 FQNEAQ. The CDR3 loop is CATGQGANTGELFF. CDR3 nucleotides: TGTGCCACCGGGCAGGGGGCAAACACCGGGGAGCTGTTTTTT.

V is TRBV12-3 or TRBV12-4 and J is TRBJ2-1; 10 bases align to TRBD2. Trimming at V came to 6 bases and at J to 7 bases, leaving 12 bases not matched to a gene. The length of the CDR3 is 16 residues. For the CDR3, the DNA is TGTGCCAGCAGAAAAAGCGGGGGGGATCGTGGGAATGAGCAGTTCTTC. It yields the protein CASRKSGGDRGNEQFF.